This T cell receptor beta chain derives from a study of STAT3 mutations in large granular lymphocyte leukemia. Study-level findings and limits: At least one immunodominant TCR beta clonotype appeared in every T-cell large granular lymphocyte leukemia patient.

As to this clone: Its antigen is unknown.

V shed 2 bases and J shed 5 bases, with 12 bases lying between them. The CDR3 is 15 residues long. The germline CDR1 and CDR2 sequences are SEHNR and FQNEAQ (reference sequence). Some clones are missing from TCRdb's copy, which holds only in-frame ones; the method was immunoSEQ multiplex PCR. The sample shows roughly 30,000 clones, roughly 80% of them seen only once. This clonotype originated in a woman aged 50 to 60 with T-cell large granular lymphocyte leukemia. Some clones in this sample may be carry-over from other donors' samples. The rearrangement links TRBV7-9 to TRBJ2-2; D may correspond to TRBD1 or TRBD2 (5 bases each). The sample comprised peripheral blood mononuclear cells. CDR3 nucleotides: TGTGCCAGCAGCTTATCCGGGACCCCAACCGGGGAGCTGTTTTTT. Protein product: CASSLSGTPTGELFF.